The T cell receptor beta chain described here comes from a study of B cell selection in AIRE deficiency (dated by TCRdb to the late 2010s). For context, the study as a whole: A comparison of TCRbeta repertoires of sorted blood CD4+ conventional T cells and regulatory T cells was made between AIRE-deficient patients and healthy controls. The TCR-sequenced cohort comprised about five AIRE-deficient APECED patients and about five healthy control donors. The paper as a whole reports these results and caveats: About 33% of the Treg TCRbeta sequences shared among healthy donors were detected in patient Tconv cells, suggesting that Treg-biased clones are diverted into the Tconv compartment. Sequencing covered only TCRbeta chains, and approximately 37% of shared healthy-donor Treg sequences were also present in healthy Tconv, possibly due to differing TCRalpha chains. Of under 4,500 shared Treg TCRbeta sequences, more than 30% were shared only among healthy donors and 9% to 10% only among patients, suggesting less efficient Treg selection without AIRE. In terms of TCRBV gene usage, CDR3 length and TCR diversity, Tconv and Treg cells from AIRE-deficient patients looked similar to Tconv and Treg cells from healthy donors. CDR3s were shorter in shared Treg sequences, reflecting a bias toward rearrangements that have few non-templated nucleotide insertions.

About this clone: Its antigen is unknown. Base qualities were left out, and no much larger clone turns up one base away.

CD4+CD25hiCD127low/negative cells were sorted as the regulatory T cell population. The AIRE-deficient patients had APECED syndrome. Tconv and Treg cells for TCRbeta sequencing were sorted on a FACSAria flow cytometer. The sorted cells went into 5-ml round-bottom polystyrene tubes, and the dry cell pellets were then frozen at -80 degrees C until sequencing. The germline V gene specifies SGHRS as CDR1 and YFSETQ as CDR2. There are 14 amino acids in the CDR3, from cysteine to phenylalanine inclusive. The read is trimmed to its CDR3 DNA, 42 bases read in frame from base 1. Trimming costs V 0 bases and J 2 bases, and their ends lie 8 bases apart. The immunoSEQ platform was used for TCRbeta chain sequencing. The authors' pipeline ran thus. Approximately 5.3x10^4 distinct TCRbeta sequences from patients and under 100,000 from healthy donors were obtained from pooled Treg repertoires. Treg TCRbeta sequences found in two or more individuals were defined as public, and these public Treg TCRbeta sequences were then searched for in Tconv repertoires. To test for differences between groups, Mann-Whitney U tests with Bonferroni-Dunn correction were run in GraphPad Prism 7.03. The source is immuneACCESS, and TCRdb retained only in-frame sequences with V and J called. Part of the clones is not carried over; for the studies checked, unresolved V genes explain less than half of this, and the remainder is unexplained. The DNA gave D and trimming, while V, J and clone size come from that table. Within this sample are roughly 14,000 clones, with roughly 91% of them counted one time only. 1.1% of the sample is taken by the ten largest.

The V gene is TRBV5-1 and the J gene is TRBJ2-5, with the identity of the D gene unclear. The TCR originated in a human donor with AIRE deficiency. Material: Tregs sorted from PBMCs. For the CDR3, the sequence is CASSLVGRQETQYF. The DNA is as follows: TGCGCCAGCAGCTTGGTGGGCAGGCAAGAGACCCAGTACTTC.